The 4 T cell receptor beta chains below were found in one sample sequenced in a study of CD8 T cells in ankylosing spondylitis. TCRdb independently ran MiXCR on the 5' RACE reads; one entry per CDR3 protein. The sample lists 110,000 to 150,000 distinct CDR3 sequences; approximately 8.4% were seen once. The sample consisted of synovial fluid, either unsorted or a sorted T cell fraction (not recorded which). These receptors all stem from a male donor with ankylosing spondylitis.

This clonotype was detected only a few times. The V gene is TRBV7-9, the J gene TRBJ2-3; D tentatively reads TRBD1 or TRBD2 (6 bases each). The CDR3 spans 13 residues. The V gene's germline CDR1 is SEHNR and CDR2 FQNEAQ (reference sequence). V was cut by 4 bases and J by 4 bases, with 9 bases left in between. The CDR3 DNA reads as TGTGCCAGCAGCTGGGGGGCTGCAGATACGCAGTATTTT. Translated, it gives CASSWGAADTQYF.

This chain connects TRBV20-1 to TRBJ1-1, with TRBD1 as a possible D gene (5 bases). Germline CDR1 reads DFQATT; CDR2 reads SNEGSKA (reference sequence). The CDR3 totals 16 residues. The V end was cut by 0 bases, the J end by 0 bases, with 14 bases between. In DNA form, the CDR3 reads TGCAGTGCTAGAGATTGGCAGGGAAGCATGAACACTGAAGCTTTCTTT. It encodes CSARDWQGSMNTEAFF.

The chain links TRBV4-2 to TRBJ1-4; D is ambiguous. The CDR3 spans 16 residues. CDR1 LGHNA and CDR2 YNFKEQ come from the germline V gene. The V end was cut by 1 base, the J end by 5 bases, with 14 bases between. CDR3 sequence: CASSQVPKPGNEKLFF. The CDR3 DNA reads TGTGCCAGCAGCCAAGTCCCCAAACCGGGGAATGAAAAACTGTTTTTT.

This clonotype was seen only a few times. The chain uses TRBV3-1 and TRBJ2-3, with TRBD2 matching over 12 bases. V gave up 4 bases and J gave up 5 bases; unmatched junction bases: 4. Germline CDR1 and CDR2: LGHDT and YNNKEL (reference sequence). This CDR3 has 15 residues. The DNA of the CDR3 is TGTGCCAGCAGCCTAAGACTAGCGGGGGAAGATACGCAGTATTTT. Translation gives CASSLRLAGEDTQYF.